Listed below are T cell receptor beta chains from one sample, sequenced in a study of Graves' ophthalmopathy and Graves' hyperthyroidism. Each CDR3 protein is one row after TCRdb ran MiXCR on the multiplex PCR reads. The repertoire holds 680,000 or so distinct CDR3 sequences, with about 20% as singletons. The source material was peripheral blood. These receptors all come from a woman aged 18-29 years with stable Graves' hyperthyroidism. Some clones in this sample may be carry-over from other donors' samples. The CDR3 runs from the conserved cysteine through the conserved F or W. A D gene is named only where the DNA matches it firmly. The size entry is marked missing in some rows and otherwise reads once, few, many or a size class.

TRBJ2-5 | many | TRBV7-3 | TRBD2 | CASSQPGTSGSRGMGTQYF | TGTGCCAGCAGCCAACCCGGGACTAGCGGGAGTCGAGGGATGGGGACCCAGTACTTC
TRBJ2-1 | few | TRBV7-3 | TRBD2 | CASGRGGYEKFF | TGTGCCAGCGGGCGGGGGGGCTATGAGAAGTTCTTC
TRBJ1-1 | few | TRBV19 | . | CASSMGGRNTEAFF | TGTGCCAGTAGTATGGGGGGTCGGAACACTGAAGCTTTCTTT
TRBJ2-1 | few | TRBV6-1 | TRBD1 | CASSGPGQGANEQFF | TGTGCCAGCAGTGGACCGGGACAGGGTGCCAATGAGCAGTTCTTC
TRBJ1-2 | many | TRBV14 | . | CASSQEWGGSSGYTF | TGTGCCAGCAGCCAAGAATGGGGCGGTTCCTCCGGCTACACCTTC
TRBJ1-1 | many | TRBV25-1 | . | CASSVVSNTEAFF | TGTGCCAGCAGTGTGGTCTCAAACACTGAAGCTTTCTTT
TRBJ2-7 | . | TRBV28 | . | CASETLNFEQYF | TGTGCCAGCGAGACCCTCAACTTCGAGCAGTACTTC
TRBJ2-7 | many | TRBV10-3 | . | CAISESGSIREQYF | TGTGCCATCAGTGAGTCGGGGTCGATTCGAGAGCAGTACTTC
TRBJ1-2 | . | TRBV30 | . | CAWTEGGGGYTF | TGTGCCTGGACGGAGGGGGGTGGTGGCTACACCTTC
TRBJ1-1 | many | TRBV11-2 | TRBD1 | CASSRQGRGLDTEAFF | TGTGCCAGCAGCCGACAGGGGAGAGGGCTTGACACTGAAGCTTTCTTT
TRBJ2-5 | few | TRBV27 | TRBD1 | CASRVTGGILSTQYF | TGTGCCAGCAGGGTGACAGGGGGCATATTGTCGACCCAGTACTTC
TRBJ2-7 | many | TRBV4-1 | TRBD2 | CASSQEGLAAPYEQYF | TGCGCCAGCAGCCAGGAGGGACTAGCGGCGCCCTACGAGCAGTACTTC
TRBJ2-5 | . | TRBV7-2 | . | CASSLSGSRGQETQYF | TGTGCCAGCAGCTTGTCGGGGTCGAGGGGGCAAGAGACCCAGTACTTC
TRBJ2-2 | many | TRBV2 | TRBD2 | CASGTSGRIGELFF | TGTGCCAGCGGGACTAGCGGGAGAATAGGGGAGCTGTTTTTT
TRBJ1-2 | many | TRBV5-1 | TRBD1 | CASSIGQGENYGYTF | TGCGCCAGCAGCATAGGACAGGGGGAAAACTATGGCTACACCTTC
TRBJ1-1 | . | TRBV29-1 | . | CGAQQGMNTEAFF | TGCGGCGCTCAACAGGGCATGAACACTGAAGCTTTCTTT
TRBJ2-7 | . | TRBV6-1 | TRBD2 | CASGLAYEQYF | TGTGCCAGCGGACTAGCCTACGAGCAGTACTTC
TRBJ1-2 | many | TRBV6-1 | . | CASRTPDRSNGYTF | TGTGCCAGCAGGACGCCGGACAGATCTAATGGCTACACCTTC
TRBJ2-5 | . | TRBV29-1 | . | CSVDGGPLETQYF | TGCAGCGTTGATGGGGGACCCCTTGAGACCCAGTACTTC
TRBJ2-7 | few | TRBV11-2 | . | CASSSPFWRGPTYEQYF | TGTGCCAGCAGCTCTCCATTCTGGAGAGGCCCCACCTACGAGCAGTACTTC
TRBJ1-1 | many | TRBV27 | . | CATTRRSGTEAFF | TGTGCCACGACGAGGAGGTCCGGCACTGAAGCTTTCTTT
TRBJ2-5 | many | TRBV3-1 | TRBD2 | CASSQDRLAGSTQYF | TGTGCCAGCAGCCAAGATCGCCTAGCGGGGTCGACCCAGTACTTC
TRBJ1-5 | many | TRBV20-1 | . | CSARERDRWSNQPQHF | TGCAGTGCTAGAGAAAGGGACCGGTGGAGCAATCAGCCCCAGCATTTT
TRBJ1-6 | . | TRBV15 | . | CATSRASNSPLHF | TGTGCCACCAGCAGAGCCTCAAACTCACCCCTCCACTTT
TRBJ1-2 | . | TRBV30 | TRBD1 | CAWSETGGSGYGYTF | TGTGCCTGGAGTGAGACAGGGGGCTCGGGCTATGGCTACACCTTC
TRBJ1-1 | . | TRBV7-2 | . | CASSPKIMNTEAFF | TGTGCCAGCAGCCCCAAGATCATGAACACTGAAGCTTTCTTT
TRBJ1-1 | many | TRBV19 | . | CASSWTATEAFF | TGTGCCAGTAGCTGGACAGCTACTGAAGCTTTCTTT
TRBJ2-4 | many | TRBV5-1 | TRBD1 | CASSLRIIGQGMDIKYF | TGCGCCAGCAGCCTACGAATTATTGGACAGGGGATGGACATTAAGTACTTC
TRBJ2-7 | many | TRBV29-1 | TRBD1 | CSVGTGDSYEQYF | TGCAGCGTTGGGACAGGAGACTCCTACGAGCAGTACTTC
TRBJ1-2 | once | TRBV12-3/TRBV12-4 | TRBD1 | CASRPGTGNGYTF | TGTGCCAGCAGACCCGGGACAGGGAATGGCTACACCTTC
TRBJ2-7 | . | TRBV30 | . | CAWSGRGRGSPYEQYF | TGTGCCTGGAGTGGCCGGGGAAGGGGCTCCCCCTACGAGCAGTACTTC
TRBJ1-1 | . | TRBV20-1 | . | CSARVLEGSGTEAFF | TGCAGTGCTAGAGTTTTAGAGGGCTCGGGGACTGAAGCTTTCTTT
TRBJ1-2 | . | TRBV6-5 | . | CASSSPLGGYTF | TGTGCCAGCAGTTCCCCTTTGGGTGGCTACACCTTC
TRBJ1-1 | many | TRBV12-3/TRBV12-4 | . | CASSLRANTEAFF | TGTGCCAGCAGTTTAAGAGCGAACACTGAAGCTTTCTTT
TRBJ1-1 | many | TRBV27 | . | CAGRPLSEGWRAFF | TGTGCCGGCAGACCACTGTCGGAGGGATGGCGGGCTTTCTTT
TRBJ1-5 | many | TRBV6-2/TRBV6-3 | . | CASGKITSQPQHF | TGTGCCAGCGGTAAGATAACTAGCCAGCCCCAGCATTTT
TRBJ1-6 | many | TRBV6-1 | . | CASRQGLSSYNSPLHF | TGTGCCAGCAGACAGGGCCTGAGCTCCTATAATTCACCCCTCCACTTT
TRBJ2-2 | many | TRBV10-3 | . | CAISEPSRVPGELFF | TGTGCCATCAGTGAGCCCAGTCGAGTTCCCGGGGAGCTGTTTTTT
TRBJ2-7 | many | TRBV7-2 | . | CASSYPSSYEQYF | TGTGCCAGCAGCTACCCGAGCTCCTACGAGCAGTACTTC
TRBJ1-3 | many | TRBV30 | TRBD1 | CAYGQGGGNTIYF | TGTGCCTACGGACAGGGGGGAGGAAACACCATATATTTT
TRBJ2-5 | many | TRBV6-2/TRBV6-3 | . | CASSYSGAYQETQYF | TGTGCCAGCAGTTACTCTGGGGCATACCAAGAGACCCAGTACTTC
TRBJ2-7 | many | TRBV27 | . | CASRGRVFDEQYF | TGTGCCAGCAGGGGTAGGGTTTTTGACGAGCAGTACTTC
TRBJ2-7 | . | TRBV11-1 | . | CASSLNRHDEQYF | TGTGCCAGCAGCCTGAATAGGCACGACGAGCAGTACTTC
TRBJ2-7 | many | TRBV12-3/TRBV12-4 | . | CAILLVGYEQYF | TGTGCCATCTTACTAGTTGGGTACGAGCAGTACTTC
TRBJ1-5 | . | TRBV24-1 | . | CATSDVDKPNQPQHF | TGTGCCACCAGTGATGTTGACAAGCCGAATCAGCCCCAGCATTTT
TRBJ2-7 | . | TRBV18 | . | CASSSTTEYYEQYF | TGTGCCAGCTCATCGACTACAGAGTACTACGAGCAGTACTTC